These T cell receptor beta chains were read from a single sample in a study of CD8 T cells in Susac syndrome. TCRdb recomputed calls from the immunoSEQ multiplex PCR reads with MiXCR, one row per CDR3 protein. The data contain roughly 52,000 distinct CDR3 sequences, 85% to 95% of them singletons. Sequenced: CD8+ T cells from PBMCs. These receptors were taken from a human donor with Susac syndrome. Each CDR3 is given with its conserved first and last residue. The D gene is left open where the match is weak. Clone size appears in some rows only: once, few, many, or a class for an expanded clone.

DNA: TGTGCCAGCAGCTTAGCGCACCTGTCTCAAGAGACCCAGTACTTC; CDR3: CASSLAHLSQETQYF; size: NA; V: TRBV11-2; D: NA; J: TRBJ2-5
DNA: TGTGCCAGCAGCTTAGGTCGAAGGCCCCAGGGGAACTATGGCTACACCTTC; CDR3: CASSLGRRPQGNYGYTF; size: NA; V: TRBV7-9; D: NA; J: TRBJ1-2
DNA: TGTGCCAGCAGCGACTCACGAGTAGGTCGGGAAACCTACGAGCAGTACTTC; CDR3: CASSDSRVGRETYEQYF; size: once; V: TRBV9; D: NA; J: TRBJ2-7
DNA: TGCAGTGCGGCAAGACTACTCCCCTCCTACGAGCAGTACTTC; CDR3: CSAARLLPSYEQYF; size: NA; V: TRBV20-1; D: NA; J: TRBJ2-7
DNA: TGTGCCAGCAGCTATGGGGATACTAATTCACCCCTCCACTTT; CDR3: CASSYGDTNSPLHF; size: NA; V: TRBV7-3; D: NA; J: TRBJ1-6
DNA: TGTGCCAGCAGCCAAGATCGGGACAGAGACTATGGCTACACCTTC; CDR3: CASSQDRDRDYGYTF; size: NA; V: TRBV3-1; D: TRBD1; J: TRBJ1-2
DNA: TGTGCCAGATTCCTCTGGCACAGGGTCCAAGAGACCCAGTACTTC; CDR3: CARFLWHRVQETQYF; size: NA; V: TRBV2; D: NA; J: TRBJ2-5
DNA: TGTGCCTGGATGAACACTGAAGCTTTCTTT; CDR3: CAWMNTEAFF; size: NA; V: TRBV30; D: NA; J: TRBJ1-1
DNA: TGTGCCAGCAGCTTGGCCGCGACCCAGTACTTC; CDR3: CASSLAATQYF; size: NA; V: TRBV5-6; D: NA; J: TRBJ2-5
DNA: TGTGCCTGGAGCGGGGGAGGGGGTCAGCCCCAGCATTTT; CDR3: CAWSGGGGQPQHF; size: NA; V: TRBV30; D: NA; J: TRBJ1-5
DNA: TGCAGTGCTAGAGACCCGGGACAGGGGACCCTCTCTGAAGCTTTCTTT; CDR3: CSARDPGQGTLSEAFF; size: NA; V: TRBV20-1; D: TRBD1; J: TRBJ1-1
DNA: TGTGCCAGCAGTTATGGCCAGAACACCGGGGAGCTGTTTTTT; CDR3: CASSYGQNTGELFF; size: NA; V: TRBV27; D: NA; J: TRBJ2-2
DNA: TGTGCCAGCAGGGAAATGACAGGGGGAAACAATGAGCAGTTCTTC; CDR3: CASREMTGGNNEQFF; size: NA; V: TRBV9; D: TRBD1; J: TRBJ2-1
DNA: TGCAGTGCTAGTCCCGACTTGCTAGAGACTGAAGCTTTCTTT; CDR3: CSASPDLLETEAFF; size: NA; V: TRBV20-1; D: NA; J: TRBJ1-1
DNA: TGCAGTGCTCCCGATTTCTTGACAGGGAGACACCAAGAGACCCAGTACTTC; CDR3: CSAPDFLTGRHQETQYF; size: NA; V: TRBV20-1; D: TRBD1; J: TRBJ2-5
DNA: TGTGCTAGCAGCCGCGGGAGAGGGTTGGAGACCCAGTACTTC; CDR3: CASSRGRGLETQYF; size: NA; V: TRBV7-7; D: TRBD2; J: TRBJ2-5
DNA: TGTGCCAGCAGCCCCGGGCATAGCGGGGGGGCAGAGACCCAGTACTTC; CDR3: CASSPGHSGGAETQYF; size: NA; V: TRBV7-3; D: TRBD2; J: TRBJ2-5
DNA: TGCGCCAGCAGCCCCCTCCGGGGGGGCTCCTACGAGCAGTACTTC; CDR3: CASSPLRGGSYEQYF; size: NA; V: TRBV4-1; D: TRBD2; J: TRBJ2-7
DNA: TGTGCCAGCAGGGAGGCCCTAGAGGCGGGCACGCAGTATTTT; CDR3: CASREALEAGTQYF; size: NA; V: TRBV5-5; D: NA; J: TRBJ2-3
DNA: TGTGCCAGCAGTTTCGGGCCCACCTACGAGCAGTACTTC; CDR3: CASSFGPTYEQYF; size: NA; V: TRBV27; D: NA; J: TRBJ2-7
DNA: TGTGCCAGCAGCTCCCTAGGGTATGGCTACACCTTC; CDR3: CASSSLGYGYTF; size: NA; V: TRBV5-6; D: NA; J: TRBJ1-2
DNA: TGTGCCACCAGTCTGGGCCGCGGGGCCTACACCGGGGAGCTGTTTTTT; CDR3: CATSLGRGAYTGELFF; size: NA; V: TRBV15; D: NA; J: TRBJ2-2
DNA: TGTGCCAGCAGCCCAACCGGGGGGACCCAAGAGACCCAGTACTTC; CDR3: CASSPTGGTQETQYF; size: NA; V: TRBV9; D: TRBD2; J: TRBJ2-5
DNA: TGTGCCAGCAGCCCGTCAAACACAGATACGCAGTATTTT; CDR3: CASSPSNTDTQYF; size: NA; V: TRBV11-3; D: NA; J: TRBJ2-3
DNA: TGTGCCAGCAGACCAAGGTACAGGTGGTTCTCCACAGATACGCAGTATTTT; CDR3: CASRPRYRWFSTDTQYF; size: NA; V: TRBV2; D: NA; J: TRBJ2-3
DNA: TGTGCCAGCATCTCGTCTAGCGGGGCTCTCCATGAGCAGTTCTTC; CDR3: CASISSSGALHEQFF; size: once; V: TRBV9; D: TRBD2; J: TRBJ2-1
DNA: TGTGCCAGCAGCTTTTCCGATCAAGAGACCCAGTACTTC; CDR3: CASSFSDQETQYF; size: NA; V: TRBV7-9; D: NA; J: TRBJ2-5
DNA: TGTGCCAGCAGTTACCCCAGGGTTGAGCAGTTCTTC; CDR3: CASSYPRVEQFF; size: once; V: TRBV6-2/TRBV6-3; D: NA; J: TRBJ2-1
DNA: TGTGCCATCAGTGAGTCTGGCAGCTACGAGCAGTACTTC; CDR3: CAISESGSYEQYF; size: NA; V: TRBV10-3; D: NA; J: TRBJ2-7
DNA: TGTGCCAGCACCTTTTGGGGGAGTCCTGTGGAGACCCAGTACTTC; CDR3: CASTFWGSPVETQYF; size: NA; V: TRBV5-4; D: NA; J: TRBJ2-5
DNA: TGTGCCAGCAGCAAAGTACTCGGCTACACCTTC; CDR3: CASSKVLGYTF; size: NA; V: TRBV21-1; D: NA; J: TRBJ1-2
DNA: TGTGCCAGCAGCCTCGGACAGGGGGTAGGGGACTATGGCTACACCTTC; CDR3: CASSLGQGVGDYGYTF; size: NA; V: TRBV7-9; D: TRBD1; J: TRBJ1-2
DNA: TGCGCCAGCAGCCAAGATCGGGGGACCGGGTTGATCTTT; CDR3: CASSQDRGTGLIF; size: NA; V: TRBV4-3; D: NA; J: TRBJ1-1
DNA: TGTGCCAGCAGCTTATTGACAGGCCAAGAGACCCAGTACTTC; CDR3: CASSLLTGQETQYF; size: NA; V: TRBV7-9; D: NA; J: TRBJ2-5
DNA: TGCGCCAGCAGGCGCCCGGGGGCCGGGGAGCTGTTTTTT; CDR3: CASRRPGAGELFF; size: once; V: TRBV4-1; D: NA; J: TRBJ2-2
DNA: TGTGCCTGGAGTGAGAGGGGGCAAGGCTATGGCTACACCTTC; CDR3: CAWSERGQGYGYTF; size: NA; V: TRBV30; D: TRBD1; J: TRBJ1-2
DNA: TGTGCCAGCAGCCAAGGAGGGGGACAGAACACTGAAGCTTTCTTT; CDR3: CASSQGGGQNTEAFF; size: NA; V: TRBV9; D: NA; J: TRBJ1-1
DNA: TGTGCCAGCAGCCCGACAGGGGGCGACTATGGCTACACCTTC; CDR3: CASSPTGGDYGYTF; size: NA; V: TRBV12-3/TRBV12-4; D: TRBD1; J: TRBJ1-2
DNA: TGTGCCAGCAGCCCAGGACAGGGGGTAGGGTATGGCTACACCTTC; CDR3: CASSPGQGVGYGYTF; size: NA; V: TRBV12-3/TRBV12-4; D: TRBD1; J: TRBJ1-2
DNA: TGTGCCAGCAGCTTAGAGTCCACCTTGAACACTGAAGCTTTCTTT; CDR3: CASSLESTLNTEAFF; size: NA; V: TRBV7-6; D: NA; J: TRBJ1-1
DNA: TGTGCCAGCTCACCCGAACAGGGGTTATTGCGGTACACCTTC; CDR3: CASSPEQGLLRYTF; size: NA; V: TRBV18; D: TRBD1; J: TRBJ1-2
DNA: TGTGCCAGCAGCCCTACGCCAGGACTAGCGGGGGGCCGGAGCGAGCAGTACTTC; CDR3: CASSPTPGLAGGRSEQYF; size: once; V: TRBV27; D: TRBD2; J: TRBJ2-7
DNA: TGTGCCAGCAGTATTCAAGCTGAGAGCACTGAAGCTTTCTTT; CDR3: CASSIQAESTEAFF; size: once; V: TRBV13; D: NA; J: TRBJ1-1
DNA: TGTGCCACTTCCGGGACTAGCGGAACAACAGCCAAAAACATTCAGTACTTC; CDR3: CATSGTSGTTAKNIQYF; size: NA; V: TRBV7-9; D: TRBD2; J: TRBJ2-4
DNA: TGTGCCATCAGTAACCGGGACAGGGGGCTGGAAGAGACCCAGTACTTC; CDR3: CAISNRDRGLEETQYF; size: NA; V: TRBV10-3; D: TRBD1; J: TRBJ2-5
DNA: TGTGCCAGCAGCCCCTTTGAAGCTTTCTTT; CDR3: CASSPFEAFF; size: NA; V: TRBV12-3/TRBV12-4; D: NA; J: TRBJ1-1
DNA: TGTGCCAGTAGTACCACGGGTGTAATCCTCACAGATACGCAGTATTTT; CDR3: CASSTTGVILTDTQYF; size: few; V: TRBV19; D: NA; J: TRBJ2-3
DNA: TGCAGTGCTAGAGATTTGGGGGCCGGGGAGACCCAGTACTTC; CDR3: CSARDLGAGETQYF; size: NA; V: TRBV20-1; D: NA; J: TRBJ2-5
DNA: TGTGCCAGCAGCGGTGGAGGGACGTCACCCCTCCACTTT; CDR3: CASSGGGTSPLHF; size: NA; V: TRBV9; D: NA; J: TRBJ1-6
DNA: TGTGCCAGCAGCTTGGGCAGGGGCACCGTCGGAGAGACCCAGTACTTC; CDR3: CASSLGRGTVGETQYF; size: NA; V: TRBV7-9; D: NA; J: TRBJ2-5